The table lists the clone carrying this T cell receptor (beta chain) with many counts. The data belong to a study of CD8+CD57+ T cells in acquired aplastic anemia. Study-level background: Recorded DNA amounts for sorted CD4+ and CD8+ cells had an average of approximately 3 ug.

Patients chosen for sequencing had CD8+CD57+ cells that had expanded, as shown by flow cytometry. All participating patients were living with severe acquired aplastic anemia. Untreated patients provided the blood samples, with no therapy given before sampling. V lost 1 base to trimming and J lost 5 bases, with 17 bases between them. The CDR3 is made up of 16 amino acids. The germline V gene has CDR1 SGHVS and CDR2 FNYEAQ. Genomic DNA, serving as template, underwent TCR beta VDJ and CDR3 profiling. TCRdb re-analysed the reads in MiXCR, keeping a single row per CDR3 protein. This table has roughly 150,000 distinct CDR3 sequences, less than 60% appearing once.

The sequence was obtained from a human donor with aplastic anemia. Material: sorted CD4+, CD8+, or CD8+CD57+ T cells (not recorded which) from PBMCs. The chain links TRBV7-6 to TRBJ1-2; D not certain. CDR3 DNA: TGTGCCAGCAGCTTAGGGCGGGGTGATTTAGTTTATGGCTACACCTTC. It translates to CASSLGRGDLVYGYTF.